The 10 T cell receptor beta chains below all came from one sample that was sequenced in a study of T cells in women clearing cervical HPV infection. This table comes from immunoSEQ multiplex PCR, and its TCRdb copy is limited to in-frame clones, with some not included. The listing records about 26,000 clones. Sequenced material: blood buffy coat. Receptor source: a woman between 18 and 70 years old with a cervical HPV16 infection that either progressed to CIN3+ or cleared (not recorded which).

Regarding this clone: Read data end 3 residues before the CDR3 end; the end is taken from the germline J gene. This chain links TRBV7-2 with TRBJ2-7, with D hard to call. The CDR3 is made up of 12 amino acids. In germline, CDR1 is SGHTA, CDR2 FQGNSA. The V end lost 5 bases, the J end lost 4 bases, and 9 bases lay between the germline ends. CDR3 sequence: CASSRDTYEQYF. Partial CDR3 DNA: TGTGCCAGCAGCCGCGACACTTACGAG. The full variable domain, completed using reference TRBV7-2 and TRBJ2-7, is GAGVSQSPSNKVTEKGKDVELRCDPISGHTALYWYRQSLGQGLEFLIYFQGNSAPDKSGLPSDRFSAERTGGSVSTLTIQRTQQEDSAVYLCASSRDTYEQYFGPGTRLTVT.

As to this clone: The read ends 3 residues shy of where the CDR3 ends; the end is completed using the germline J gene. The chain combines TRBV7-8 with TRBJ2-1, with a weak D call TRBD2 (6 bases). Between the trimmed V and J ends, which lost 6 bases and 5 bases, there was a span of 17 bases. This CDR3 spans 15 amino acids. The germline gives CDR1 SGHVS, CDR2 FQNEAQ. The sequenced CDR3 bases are TGTGCCAGCAGGAACCCGGGACTCCGCCACAATGAG. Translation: CASRNPGLRHNE. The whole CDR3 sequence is CASRNPGLRHNEQFF.

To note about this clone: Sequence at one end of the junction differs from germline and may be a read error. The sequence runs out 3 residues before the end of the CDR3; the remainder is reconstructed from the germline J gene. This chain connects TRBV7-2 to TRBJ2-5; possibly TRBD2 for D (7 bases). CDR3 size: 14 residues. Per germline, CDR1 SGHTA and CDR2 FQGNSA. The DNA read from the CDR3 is TGTGCCAGCATCTTAGCCGGGGGGCGAGAGACC. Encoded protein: CASILAGGRET. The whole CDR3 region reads CASILAGGRETQYF.

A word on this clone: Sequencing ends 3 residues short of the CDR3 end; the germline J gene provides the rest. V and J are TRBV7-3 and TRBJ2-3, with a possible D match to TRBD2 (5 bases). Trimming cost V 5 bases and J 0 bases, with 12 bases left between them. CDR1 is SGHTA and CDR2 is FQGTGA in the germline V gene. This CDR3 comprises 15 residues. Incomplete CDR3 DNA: TGTGCCAGCAGCCTAGGGCGGGCTAGCACAGATACG. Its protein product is CASSLGRASTDT. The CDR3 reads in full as CASSLGRASTDTQYF.

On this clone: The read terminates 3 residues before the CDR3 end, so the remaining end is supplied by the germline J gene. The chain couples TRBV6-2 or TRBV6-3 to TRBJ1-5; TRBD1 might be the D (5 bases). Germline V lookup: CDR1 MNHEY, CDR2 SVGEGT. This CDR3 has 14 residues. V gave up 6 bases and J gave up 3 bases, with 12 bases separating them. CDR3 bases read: TGTGCCAGCAGAACTACAGGATACAATCAGCCC. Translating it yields CASRTTGYNQP. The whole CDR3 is CASRTTGYNQPQHF.

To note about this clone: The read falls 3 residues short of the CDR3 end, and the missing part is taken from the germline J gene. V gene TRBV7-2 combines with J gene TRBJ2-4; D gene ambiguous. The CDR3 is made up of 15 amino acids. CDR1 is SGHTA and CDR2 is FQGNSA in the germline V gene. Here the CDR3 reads CASSPRQIPNYGQYF. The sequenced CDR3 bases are TGTGCCAGCAGCCCCCGGCAGATACCCAACTATGGT.

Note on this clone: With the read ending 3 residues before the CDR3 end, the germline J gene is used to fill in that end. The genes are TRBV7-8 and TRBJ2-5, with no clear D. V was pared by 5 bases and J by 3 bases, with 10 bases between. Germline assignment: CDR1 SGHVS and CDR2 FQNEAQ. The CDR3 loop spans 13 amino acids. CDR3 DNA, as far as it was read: TGTGCCAGCAGCCCGCCCGTAGAAGAGACC. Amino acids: CASSPPVEET. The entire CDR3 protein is CASSPPVEETQYF.

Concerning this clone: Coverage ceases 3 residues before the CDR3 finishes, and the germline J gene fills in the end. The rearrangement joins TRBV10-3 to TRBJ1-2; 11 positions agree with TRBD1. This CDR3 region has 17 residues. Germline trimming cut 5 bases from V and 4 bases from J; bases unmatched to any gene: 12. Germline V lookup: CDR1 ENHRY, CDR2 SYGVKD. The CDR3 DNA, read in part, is TGTGCCATCAGTATCTCCCGGGACAGGGGGATTAGCTATGGC. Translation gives CAISISRDRGISYG. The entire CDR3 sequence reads CAISISRDRGISYGYTF.

The CDR3 bases that were read are TGCAGTGCTAGAGCCTTAGCGTCTAGATACAATGAG. This codes for CSARALASRYNE. The entire CDR3 sequence reads CSARALASRYNEQFF. The V gene is TRBV20-1, the J gene TRBJ2-1; TRBD2 is a possible D gene (5 bases). The read stops 3 residues short of the end of the CDR3; the missing end is completed from the germline J gene. The germline gives CDR1 DFQATT, CDR2 SNEGSKA (reference sequence). The CDR3 consists of 15 residues. The ends were cut back, 1 base at V and 4 bases at J, with 14 bases in the middle.

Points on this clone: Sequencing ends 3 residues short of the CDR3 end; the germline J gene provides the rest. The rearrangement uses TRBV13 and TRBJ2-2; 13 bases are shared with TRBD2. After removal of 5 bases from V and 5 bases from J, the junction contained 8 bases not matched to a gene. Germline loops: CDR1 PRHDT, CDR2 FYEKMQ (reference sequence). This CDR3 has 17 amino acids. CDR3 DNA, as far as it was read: TGTGCCAGCAGCAGAACTAGCGGGAGGGGTATGACCGGGGAG. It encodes CASSRTSGRGMTGE. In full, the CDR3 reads CASSRTSGRGMTGELFF. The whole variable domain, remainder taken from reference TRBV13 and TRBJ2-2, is AAGVIQSPRHLIKEKRETATLKCYPIPRHDTVYWYQQGPGQDPQFLISFYEKMQSDKGSIPDRFSAQQFSDYHSELNMSSLELGDSALYFCASSRTSGRGMTGELFFGEGSRLTVL.